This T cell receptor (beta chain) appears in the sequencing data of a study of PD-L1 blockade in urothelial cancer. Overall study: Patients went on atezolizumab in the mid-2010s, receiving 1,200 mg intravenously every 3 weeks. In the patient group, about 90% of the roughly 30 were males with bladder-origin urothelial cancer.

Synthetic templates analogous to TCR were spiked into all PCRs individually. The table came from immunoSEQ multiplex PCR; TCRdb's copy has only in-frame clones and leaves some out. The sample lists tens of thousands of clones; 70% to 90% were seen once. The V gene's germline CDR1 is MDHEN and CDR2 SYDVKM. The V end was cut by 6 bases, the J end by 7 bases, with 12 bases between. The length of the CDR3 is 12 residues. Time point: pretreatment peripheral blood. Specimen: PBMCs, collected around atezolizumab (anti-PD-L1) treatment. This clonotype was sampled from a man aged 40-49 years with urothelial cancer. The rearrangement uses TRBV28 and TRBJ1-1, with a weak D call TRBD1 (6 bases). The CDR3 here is CASSRGSLEAFF. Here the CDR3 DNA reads TGTGCCAGCAGCAGGGGTTCGCTTGAAGCTTTCTTT.